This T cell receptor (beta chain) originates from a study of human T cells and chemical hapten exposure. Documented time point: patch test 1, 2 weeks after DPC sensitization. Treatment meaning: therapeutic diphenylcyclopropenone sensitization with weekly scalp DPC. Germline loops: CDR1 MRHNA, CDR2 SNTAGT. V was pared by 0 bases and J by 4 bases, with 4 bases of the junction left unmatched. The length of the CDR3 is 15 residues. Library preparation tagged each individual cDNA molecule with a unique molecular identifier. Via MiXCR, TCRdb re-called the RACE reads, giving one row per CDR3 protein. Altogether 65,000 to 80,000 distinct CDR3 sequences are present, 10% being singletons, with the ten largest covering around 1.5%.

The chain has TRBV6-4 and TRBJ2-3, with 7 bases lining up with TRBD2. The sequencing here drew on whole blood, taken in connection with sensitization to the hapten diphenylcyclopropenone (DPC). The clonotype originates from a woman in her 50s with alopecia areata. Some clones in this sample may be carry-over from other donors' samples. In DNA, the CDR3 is TGTGCCAGCAGTGACTCCCAGCGGGGTGCAGATACGCAGTATTTT. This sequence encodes CASSDSQRGADTQYF.